This T cell receptor (beta chain) was documented in a study of blood T cell repertoires in COVID-19. In the study's own analysis: Estimates of nucleated cell counts were drawn from the amplification of reference gene primers. Here immunoSEQ multiplex PCR was the method, and the copy in TCRdb shows in-frame clones only, minus some. The D gene and trimming were derived from the DNA, and the V and J assignments and clone size from that table. The sample has some 230,000 clones, roughly four fifths seen once. Ages ranged from about 18 to 100 years, with residence in approximately 25 US areas. V lost 4 bases and J 7 bases, leaving 14 bases between the germline ends. Germline assignment: CDR1 LGHNA and CDR2 YSLEER. This CDR3 has 15 residues.

V usage is TRBV4-3 and J usage is TRBJ1-6; D is undetermined. The sequencing sample was made of PBMCs or T cells enriched from blood (not recorded which). The sequence derives from a woman aged 40 to 55 with acute COVID-19. The CDR3 nucleotides read TGCGCCAGCAGCCCAGAAGAGAACCTCAATTCACCCCTCCACTTT. Encoded protein: CASSPEENLNSPLHF.